In its sample, the clone carrying this T cell receptor (beta chain) was seen once. Its cognate antigen is unknown. Original handling: Junction-only immunoSEQ data arrived without quality scores, meaning filtering differed. The method was immunoSEQ multiplex PCR; TCRdb's version includes in-frame clones alone and lacks a portion of them. Clone size and the V and J calls come from that table; the DNA yielded D and trimming. The profile shows around 1.9 million clones, 93% of them singletons. The germline gives CDR1 SGHVS, CDR2 FQNEAQ. With 0 bases removed from V and 6 bases from J, the gap between germline ends came to 5 bases. This CDR3 has 13 residues. The record originates from a study of shared clonotypes between healthy human individuals. Naive CD8 cells lacked CD45RO, underwent positive selection for CCR7 and left out terminally differentiated effector memory CD45RA+ cells. Study results and caveats: Non-shared clonotypes had lower generation probabilities than those shared by all four donors.

Sequenced sample: naive CD8+ T cells from PBMCs. The sequence was collected from a man aged 18 to 30 in good health. Some clones in this sample may be carry-over from other donors' samples. The chain uses TRBV7-8 and TRBJ2-2; D not resolved. In DNA, the CDR3 is TGTGCCAGCAGCTTAGCTATCGCCGGGGAGCTGTTTTTT. Encoded protein: CASSLAIAGELFF.